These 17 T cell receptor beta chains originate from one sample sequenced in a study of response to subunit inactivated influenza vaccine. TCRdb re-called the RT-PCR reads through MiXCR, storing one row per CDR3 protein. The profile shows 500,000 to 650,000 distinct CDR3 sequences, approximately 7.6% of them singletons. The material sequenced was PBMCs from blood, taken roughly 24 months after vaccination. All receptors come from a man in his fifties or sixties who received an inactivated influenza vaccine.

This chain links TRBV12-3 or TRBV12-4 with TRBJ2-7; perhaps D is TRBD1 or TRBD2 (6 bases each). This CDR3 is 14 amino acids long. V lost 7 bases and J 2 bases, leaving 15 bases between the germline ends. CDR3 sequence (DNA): TGTGCCAGCACCTCCTCCGGGGGCCCCTACGAGCAGTACTTC. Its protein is CASTSSGGPYEQYF.

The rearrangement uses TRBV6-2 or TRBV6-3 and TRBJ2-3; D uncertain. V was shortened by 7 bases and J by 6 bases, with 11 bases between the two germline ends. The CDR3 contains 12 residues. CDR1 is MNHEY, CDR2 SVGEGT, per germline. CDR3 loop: CASKSGADTQYF. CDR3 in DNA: TGTGCCAGCAAGTCAGGAGCTGATACGCAGTATTTT.

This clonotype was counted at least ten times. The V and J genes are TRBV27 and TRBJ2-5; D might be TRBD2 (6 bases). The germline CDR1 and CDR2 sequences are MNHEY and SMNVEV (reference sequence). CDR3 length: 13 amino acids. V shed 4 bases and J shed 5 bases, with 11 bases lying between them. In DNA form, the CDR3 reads TGTGCCAGCAGTTGGGGGGAGCAGGAGACCCAGTACTTC. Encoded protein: CASSWGEQETQYF.

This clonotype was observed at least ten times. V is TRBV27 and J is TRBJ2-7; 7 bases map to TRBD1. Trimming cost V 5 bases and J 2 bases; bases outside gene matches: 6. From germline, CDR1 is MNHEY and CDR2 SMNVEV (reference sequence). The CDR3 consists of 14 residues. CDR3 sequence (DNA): TGTGCCAGCAGTGCCGGGACAGCACCCTACGAGCAGTACTTC. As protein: CASSAGTAPYEQYF.

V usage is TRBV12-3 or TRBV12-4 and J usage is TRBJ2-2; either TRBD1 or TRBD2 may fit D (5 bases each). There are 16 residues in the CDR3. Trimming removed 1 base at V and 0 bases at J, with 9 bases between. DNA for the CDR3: TGTGCCAGCAGTTTAGGAGGGGCGCCGAACACCGGGGAGCTGTTTTTT. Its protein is CASSLGGAPNTGELFF.

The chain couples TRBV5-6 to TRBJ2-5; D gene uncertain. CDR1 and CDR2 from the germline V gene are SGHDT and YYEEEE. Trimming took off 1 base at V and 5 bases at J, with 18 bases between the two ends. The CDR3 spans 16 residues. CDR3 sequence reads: CASSLSAKMSRETQYF. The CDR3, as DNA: TGTGCCAGCAGCTTGTCGGCTAAAATGAGCCGGGAGACCCAGTACTTC.

CDR3 nucleotide sequence: TGTGCCAGCAGCTTCTCAGGGAAAAACGGCTACGAGCAGTACTTC. This gives the protein CASSFSGKNGYEQYF. This chain joins TRBV7-2 and TRBJ2-7; the D gene is possibly TRBD1 (5 bases). The V gene's germline CDR1 is SGHTA and CDR2 FQGNSA. This CDR3 comprises 15 residues. V lost 3 bases and J 3 bases, leaving 15 bases between the germline ends. The full variable domain, rest sourced from reference TRBV7-2 and TRBJ2-7, is GAGVSQSPSNKVTEKGKDVELRCDPISGHTALYWYRQSLGQGLEFLIYFQGNSAPDKSGLPSDRFSAERTGGSVSTLTIQRTQQEDSAVYLCASSFSGKNGYEQYFGPGTRLTVT.

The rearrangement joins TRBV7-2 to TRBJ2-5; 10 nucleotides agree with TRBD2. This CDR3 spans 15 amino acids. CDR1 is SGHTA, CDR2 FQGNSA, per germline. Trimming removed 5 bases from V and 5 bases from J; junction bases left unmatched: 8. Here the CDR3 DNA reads TGTGCCAGCAGCCCTAGCGGGAGTTATAGGGAGACCCAGTACTTC. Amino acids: CASSPSGSYRETQYF.

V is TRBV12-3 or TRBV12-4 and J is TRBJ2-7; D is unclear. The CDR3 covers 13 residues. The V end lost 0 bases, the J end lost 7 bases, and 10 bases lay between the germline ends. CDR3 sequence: CASSLARYTEQYF. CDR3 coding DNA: TGTGCCAGCAGTTTAGCCCGATACACGGAGCAGTACTTC.

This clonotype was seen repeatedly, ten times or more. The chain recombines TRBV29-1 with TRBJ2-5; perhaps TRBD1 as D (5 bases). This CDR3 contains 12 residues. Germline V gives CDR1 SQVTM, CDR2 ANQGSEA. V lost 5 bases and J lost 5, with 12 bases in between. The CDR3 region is CSVWWGSETQYF. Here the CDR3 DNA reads TGCAGCGTTTGGTGGGGCTCGGAGACCCAGTACTTC.

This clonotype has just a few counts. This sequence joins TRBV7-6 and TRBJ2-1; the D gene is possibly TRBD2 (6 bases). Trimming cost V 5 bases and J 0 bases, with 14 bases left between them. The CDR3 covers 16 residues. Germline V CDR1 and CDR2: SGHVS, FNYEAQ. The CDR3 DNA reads TGTGCCAGCAGCCCTGGGACTGGCCGCTCCTACAATGAGCAGTTCTTC. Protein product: CASSPGTGRSYNEQFF.

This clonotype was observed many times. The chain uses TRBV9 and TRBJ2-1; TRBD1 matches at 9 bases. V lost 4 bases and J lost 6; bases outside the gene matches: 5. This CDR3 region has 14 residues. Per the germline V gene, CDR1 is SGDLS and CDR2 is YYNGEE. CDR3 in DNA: TGTGCCAGCAGCCCCGTGACAGGGGGCAATGAGCAGTTCTTC. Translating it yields CASSPVTGGNEQFF.

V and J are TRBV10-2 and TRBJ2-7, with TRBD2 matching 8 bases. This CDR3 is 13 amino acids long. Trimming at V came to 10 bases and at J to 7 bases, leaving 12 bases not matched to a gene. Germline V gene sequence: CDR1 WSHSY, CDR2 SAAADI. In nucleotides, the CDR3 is TGCGCCACGAGAGCGGGGGTCGCGGGGGAGCAGTACTTC. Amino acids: CATRAGVAGEQYF.

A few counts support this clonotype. CDR3 region: CASSYCTASGGDVKNIQYF. The CDR3 DNA reads as TGTGCCAGCAGCTACTGTACGGCTAGCGGGGGGGATGTCAAAAACATTCAGTACTTC. The chain couples TRBV11-2 to TRBJ2-4; 12 bases agree with TRBD2. Germline V gene sequence: CDR1 SGHAT, CDR2 FQNNGV. The ends lost 4 bases at V and 3 bases at J; junction bases unmatched: 13. The CDR3 has 19 amino acids.

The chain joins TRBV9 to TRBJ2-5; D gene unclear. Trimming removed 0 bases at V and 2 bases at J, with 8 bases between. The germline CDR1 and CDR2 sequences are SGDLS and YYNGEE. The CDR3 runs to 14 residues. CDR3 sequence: CASSVAPWQETQYF. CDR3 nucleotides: TGTGCCAGCAGCGTAGCTCCGTGGCAAGAGACCCAGTACTTC.

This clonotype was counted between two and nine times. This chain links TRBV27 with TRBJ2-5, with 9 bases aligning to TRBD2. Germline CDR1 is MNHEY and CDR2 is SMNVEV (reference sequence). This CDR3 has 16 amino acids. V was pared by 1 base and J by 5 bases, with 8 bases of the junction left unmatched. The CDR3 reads CASSLFGGGAYETQYF. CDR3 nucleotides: TGTGCCAGCAGTTTATTCGGCGGGGGGGCCTATGAGACCCAGTACTTC.

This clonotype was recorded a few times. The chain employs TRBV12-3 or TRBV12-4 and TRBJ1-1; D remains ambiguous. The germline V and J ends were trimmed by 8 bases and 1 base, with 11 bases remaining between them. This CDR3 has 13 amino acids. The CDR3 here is CASGKAGNTEAFF. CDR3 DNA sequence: TGTGCCAGCGGAAAGGCCGGGAACACTGAAGCTTTCTTT.